This entry features one T cell receptor (beta chain) sequence. The entry originates in a study of CD8 T cells in ankylosing spondylitis. MiXCR, run by TCRdb on the 5' RACE reads, gives a single entry per CDR3 protein. The sample contains a few hundred thousand distinct CDR3 sequences, roughly a quarter of which appear only once. This clonotype was obtained from a male donor with ankylosing spondylitis or in good health (not recorded which). Sample: blood, either unsorted or a sorted T cell fraction (not recorded which).

CDR3 protein: CASSLAPRRGHTIYNEQFF. The DNA of the CDR3 is TGTGCCAGCAGCTTAGCGCCCCGCAGGGGGCACACCATATACAATGAGCAGTTCTTC. The chain employs TRBV7-4 and TRBJ2-1, with TRBD1 matching 8 bases. The germline V gene encodes CDR1 SGHVT and CDR2 SQSDAQ. The trim removed 0 bases at V and 4 bases at J, leaving 14 bases unmatched. This CDR3 spans 19 amino acids.